The sequence of this TCR beta chain was determined in a study of cytomegalovirus exposure and HLA in healthy donors. The primer mix had 60 Vbeta and 13 Jbeta primers. Clones were read by immunoSEQ multiplex PCR, and TCRdb kept only the in-frame ones, dropping some. Of 200,000 to 250,000 clones listed, approximately 81% are singletons. CDR1 and CDR2 from the germline V gene are SEHNR and FQNEAQ (reference sequence). V shed 5 bases, J shed 8 bases, and the junction held 6 bases outside the gene matches. This CDR3 contains 16 residues. The specimen was PBMCs. The receptor comes from a human donor in good health. This chain connects TRBV7-9 to TRBJ2-1; TRBD2 agrees at 16 bases. CDR3 sequence reads: CASSTGTSGRADEQFF. For the CDR3, the DNA is TGTGCCAGCAGCACCGGGACTAGCGGGAGGGCCGATGAGCAGTTCTTC.